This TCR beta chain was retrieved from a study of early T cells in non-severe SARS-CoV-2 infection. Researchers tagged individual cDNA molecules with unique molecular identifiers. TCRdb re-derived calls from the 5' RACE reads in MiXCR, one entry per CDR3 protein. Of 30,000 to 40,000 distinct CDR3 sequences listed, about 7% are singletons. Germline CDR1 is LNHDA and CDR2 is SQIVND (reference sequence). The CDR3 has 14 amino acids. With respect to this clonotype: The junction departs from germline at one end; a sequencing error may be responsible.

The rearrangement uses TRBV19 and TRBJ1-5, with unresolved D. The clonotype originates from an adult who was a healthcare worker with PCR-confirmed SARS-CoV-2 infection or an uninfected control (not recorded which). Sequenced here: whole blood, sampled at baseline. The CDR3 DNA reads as TGTGTCAGTAGTATGGGCAGCGAATATCAGCCCCAGCATTTT. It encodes CVSSMGSEYQPQHF.